The 23 T cell receptor beta chains below were found in one sample sequenced in a study of a mutant IDH1 vaccine in newly diagnosed glioma. Sequencing was performed with immunoSEQ multiplex PCR; in TCRdb, only in-frame clones are kept and a portion is missing. The table includes about 54,000 clones, approximately 87% detected once. These TCRs are of unknown antigen specificity. Time point reported: week 23, last vaccination. Every single dose of the vaccine, 300 ug of mutant IDH1 20-mer peptide, came with topical imiquimod. The sample consisted of PBMCs, taken from a glioma patient whose treatment included an IDH1 peptide vaccine. These receptors all stem from a middle-aged man with glioma.

The chain combines TRBV27 with TRBJ2-7; 8 positions match TRBD1. The J segment lost 2 bases and the V segment lost 3 bases, leaving 9 bases of the junction unmatched. Germline CDR1 and CDR2: MNHEY and SMNVEV (reference sequence). This CDR3 is 16 amino acids long. The CDR3 reads CASSLEGEDRAYEQYF. For the CDR3, the DNA is TGTGCCAGCAGTTTGGAAGGTGAGGACAGGGCCTACGAGCAGTACTTC.

This clone was picked up one time. The gene calls are TRBV11-3 and TRBJ2-2; TRBD1 agrees at 8 bases. V trimming: 5 bases; J trimming: 4 bases; junction bases outside the gene matches: 12. CDR3 size: 17 residues. Per germline, CDR1 SGHNT and CDR2 YENEEA. The CDR3 bases are TGTGCCAGCAGCCCCGACAGGGGTACGAGTTTCACCGGGGAGCTGTTTTTT. Amino acid sequence: CASSPDRGTSFTGELFF.

The chain uses TRBV5-1 and TRBJ1-1; D remains unclear. From germline, CDR1 is SGHRS and CDR2 YFSETQ. Between the trimmed V and J ends, which lost 1 base and 2 bases, there was a span of 9 bases. The CDR3 sequence is 14 residues long. CDR3 in amino acids: CASSLTGGNTEAFF. CDR3 DNA sequence: TGCGCCAGCAGCTTGACCGGCGGCAACACTGAAGCTTTCTTT.

The chain uses TRBV7-2 and TRBJ1-1; perhaps TRBD1 as D (5 bases). Between the trimmed V and J ends, which lost 4 bases and 3 bases, there was a span of 9 bases. This CDR3 has 13 amino acids. From germline, CDR1 is SGHTA and CDR2 FQGNSA. CDR3 sequence reads: CASSYRKYTEAFF. In DNA form, the CDR3 reads TGTGCCAGCAGCTACAGGAAATACACTGAAGCTTTCTTT.

This clone occurred a few times. The gene calls are TRBV27 and TRBJ2-2; TRBD1 is a possible D gene (6 bases). The CDR3 has 15 residues. Per the germline V gene, CDR1 is MNHEY and CDR2 is SMNVEV (reference sequence). V shed 3 bases and J shed 5 bases, with 13 bases lying between them. CDR3 amino acids: CASSFLPGQTGELFF. In DNA form, the CDR3 reads TGTGCCAGCAGTTTCTTACCGGGACAAACCGGGGAGCTGTTTTTT.

This clone is classed as medium-sized. The chain carries TRBV5-4 and TRBJ1-1; TRBD1 matches at 8 bases. CDR3 length: 15 residues. The germline CDR1 and CDR2 sequences are SGHNT and YYREEE (reference sequence). Losses at the gene ends were 2 bases for V and 2 bases for J; bases not matched to a gene: 5. In nucleotides, the CDR3 is TGTGCCAGCAGCTTCACAGGGGGGGGAAACACTGAAGCTTTCTTT. Translating gives CASSFTGGGNTEAFF. The complete variable domain, with remaining parts taken from reference TRBV5-4 and TRBJ1-1, reads ETGVTQSPTHLIKTRGQQVTLRCSSQSGHNTVSWYQQALGQGPQFIFQYYREEENGRGNFPPRFSGLQFPNYSSELNVNALELDDSALYLCASSFTGGGNTEAFFGQGTRLTVV.

The chain combines TRBV28 with TRBJ2-3, with TRBD1 matching 9 bases. CDR3 length: 15 amino acids. Germline V gene lookup returns CDR1 MDHEN and CDR2 SYDVKM. The junction had 9 bases not matched to a gene; V was cut back by 7 bases and J by 4 bases. This chain's CDR3 is CASKLQGAWADTQYF. The CDR3 DNA reads as TGTGCCAGCAAGTTACAGGGGGCTTGGGCAGATACGCAGTATTTT.

With regard to this clone: Other DNA sequences in this sample translate to the same CDR3. J is TRBJ2-7 and V is TRBV6-5; D is ambiguous. CDR3 size: 14 residues. Germline CDR1 is MNHEY and CDR2 is SVGAGI. V was shortened by 5 bases and J by 1 base, with 12 bases between the two germline ends. CDR3 nucleotide sequence: TGTGCCAGCAGTCCCCGTAGGGATTCCTACGAGCAGTACTTC. Residues: CASSPRRDSYEQYF.

The rearrangement uses TRBV30 and TRBJ1-1; D is unresolved. The germline CDR1 and CDR2 sequences are GTSNPN and SVGIG (reference sequence). With 3 bases removed from V and 1 base from J, the gap between germline ends came to 12 bases. The CDR3 is 14 residues long. The CDR3 reads CAWSLGRENTEAFF. CDR3 DNA sequence: TGTGCCTGGAGCCTCGGAAGGGAGAACACTGAAGCTTTCTTT.

This clone occurred a few times. CDR3 protein: CASSLDGLAGDEQYF. In DNA form, the CDR3 reads TGTGCCAGCAGCTTAGATGGGCTAGCGGGAGACGAGCAGTACTTC. V usage is TRBV7-6 and J usage is TRBJ2-7; TRBD2 agrees at 10 bases. Germline CDR1 and CDR2: SGHVS and FNYEAQ. This CDR3 contains 15 residues. With 1 base clipped from V and 5 bases from J, the junction kept 5 bases outside the gene matches.

This clone was observed once. V and J are TRBV4-1 and TRBJ2-5, with D possibly matching TRBD2 (5 bases). V gave up 2 bases and J gave up 5 bases, with 9 bases separating them. CDR3 length equals 13 residues. Germline V CDR1 and CDR2: MGHRA, YSYEKL. The CDR3 is CASSQRGRETQYF. CDR3 nucleotides: TGCGCCAGCAGCCAAAGAGGGCGGGAGACCCAGTACTTC.

V and J are TRBV5-1 and TRBJ1-2, with 9 positions matching TRBD1. The germline gives CDR1 SGHRS, CDR2 YFSETQ. V trimming: 5 bases; J trimming: 6 bases; junction bases outside the gene matches: 8. This CDR3 is built from 14 residues. In DNA form, the CDR3 reads TGCGCCAGCAGGGTAACCGGGACAGGGCATGGCTACACCTTC. Translation: CASRVTGTGHGYTF.

V gene TRBV2 combines with J gene TRBJ2-7; 7 nucleotides line up with TRBD1. The CDR3 has 14 amino acids. From germline, CDR1 is SNHLY and CDR2 FYNNEI. V shed 8 bases, J shed 0 bases, and the junction held 7 bases outside the gene matches. DNA of the CDR3: TGTGCCAGCGTCTTGACAGGGAGCTCCTACGAGCAGTACTTC. Translated, it gives CASVLTGSSYEQYF.

The V and J genes are TRBV6-6 and TRBJ1-1; TRBD1 aligns across 8 bases. CDR1 is MNHNY, CDR2 SVGAGI, per germline (reference sequence). The CDR3 is 13 residues long. J was trimmed by 1 base and V by 10 bases; bases with no gene match: 5. The CDR3 protein is CATGTGRNTEAFF. The CDR3 DNA is TGTGCCACAGGGACAGGCCGGAACACTGAAGCTTTCTTT.

The J gene is TRBJ2-2, the V gene TRBV5-1, with TRBD2 identical over 7 bases. Per the germline V gene, CDR1 is SGHRS and CDR2 is YFSETQ. J was trimmed by 2 bases and V by 4 bases; bases with no gene match: 8. This CDR3 is 16 amino acids long. CDR3 coding DNA: TGCGCCAGCAGCGGCTTACTAGCGACCAACACCGGGGAGCTGTTTTTT. Its translation: CASSGLLATNTGELFF.

The chain carries TRBV5-1 and TRBJ2-5; D not resolved. CDR3 length: 14 residues. Trimming pared 5 bases from V and 1 base from J, leaving 12 bases between. Germline CDR1 and CDR2: SGHRS and YFSETQ. CDR3 nucleotide sequence: TGCGCCAGCAGTCCACCCGGGTCCCAAGAGACCCAGTACTTC. Its translation: CASSPPGSQETQYF.

This clone appeared once. The chain carries TRBV14 and TRBJ2-7, with D tentatively TRBD2 (5 bases). CDR3 length: 17 amino acids. Looked up from germline, CDR1 is SGHDN and CDR2 is FVKESK. Trimming stripped 0 bases from V and 6 bases from J, with 21 bases between. CDR3 protein: CASSQDYLRGTRFEQYF. The CDR3 region has the DNA TGTGCCAGCAGCCAAGACTACCTACGGGGTACCCGCTTCGAGCAGTACTTC.

The chain couples TRBV19 to TRBJ2-7, with 8 bases that match TRBD1. Per the germline V gene, CDR1 is LNHDA and CDR2 is SQIVND (reference sequence). V gave up 7 bases and J gave up 6 bases; unmatched junction bases: 5. The CDR3 has 12 amino acids. The CDR3 coding sequence is TGTGCCAGTACCTCGACAGGGGTCGAGCAGTACTTC. Protein: CASTSTGVEQYF.

Here the CDR3 DNA reads TGTGCCAGCAGTTACTCAGCAGGGAGAAACACTGAAGCTTTCTTT. This gives the protein CASSYSAGRNTEAFF. The chain employs TRBV6-5 and TRBJ1-1; D might be TRBD1 (5 bases). Trimming stripped 0 bases from V and 2 bases from J, with 10 bases between. Germline-derived CDR1 and CDR2 are MNHEY and SVGAGI. The CDR3 runs 15 residues.

This chain links TRBV27 with TRBJ2-1; D not certain. The V gene lost 3 bases and the J gene lost 6 bases, with 9 bases spanning the gap. This CDR3 is 13 amino acids long. Germline assignment: CDR1 MNHEY and CDR2 SMNVEV (reference sequence). Here the CDR3 reads CASSFLPSNEQFF. Written as DNA, the CDR3 is TGTGCCAGCAGTTTTCTCCCCAGCAATGAGCAGTTCTTC.

This clone appeared a few times. This chain uses TRBV5-5 with TRBJ1-1; a weak D match, TRBD1 (5 bases). V dropped 4 bases and J dropped 1 base, with 11 bases sitting between them. Per germline, CDR1 SGHKS and CDR2 YYEKEE (reference sequence). This CDR3 comprises 14 residues. CDR3 amino acids: CASSGGLSNTEAFF. The CDR3 DNA is TGTGCCAGCAGCGGGGGACTGTCGAACACTGAAGCTTTCTTT.

This chain joins TRBV4-1 and TRBJ2-1; D not certain. Germline V lookup: CDR1 MGHRA, CDR2 YSYEKL. With 0 bases removed from V and 9 bases from J, the gap between germline ends came to 15 bases. The CDR3 spans 15 residues. CDR3 region: CASSQDMSKTGEQFF. CDR3 DNA sequence: TGCGCCAGCAGCCAAGACATGAGCAAAACCGGTGAGCAGTTCTTC.

V and J are TRBV11-3 and TRBJ2-1; TRBD2 matches at 13 bases. The germline gives CDR1 SGHNT, CDR2 YENEEA. The CDR3 consists of 15 residues. V trimming: 5 bases; J trimming: 10 bases; junction bases outside the gene matches: 8. In DNA form, the CDR3 reads TGTGCCAGCAGCCCGAACGGACTAGCGGGAGACGAGCAGTTCTTC. This gives the protein CASSPNGLAGDEQFF. Filled out from reference TRBV11-3 and TRBJ2-1, the complete variable domain reads EAGVVQSPRYKIIEKKQPVAFWCNPISGHNTLYWYLQNLGQGPELLIRYENEEAVDDSQLPKDRFSAERLKGVDSTLKIQPAELGDSAVYLCASSPNGLAGDEQFFGPGTRLTVL.